This T cell receptor (beta chain) was sequenced during a study of cytomegalovirus exposure and HLA in healthy donors. Study outcomes and limitations: Researchers reportedly found TCR beta sequences accurately predicted most subjects' HLA-A and HLA-B alleles. It was shown in a later analysis that HLA-associated TCR beta chains were more clonally expanded than other, equally common chains. Diagnosis of cytomegalovirus status made by the classifier reportedly showed high specificity and sensitivity.

The PCR was carried out with 60 Vbeta primers and 13 Jbeta primers. Profiling relied on immunoSEQ multiplex PCR, and the TCRdb table lists in-frame clones only, not all of them. The sample carries roughly 130,000 clones, approximately 68% recorded once. This CDR3 has 15 residues. The V and J ends lost 4 bases and 1 base, in that order; junction bases with no gene match: 5. The germline gives CDR1 SGHRS, CDR2 YFSETQ. A note on this clone: As yet, its antigen is unknown.

This sequence originates from a man between 25 and 39 years old in good health and CMV-seropositive. Sequencing was carried out using PBMCs. The chain has TRBV5-1 and TRBJ1-1, with TRBD1 identical over 9 bases. CDR3 nucleotides: TGCGCCAGCAGCGCGGGGACAGGGCGGAACACTGAAGCTTTCTTT. Amino acid sequence: CASSAGTGRNTEAFF. The whole variable domain, filled in from reference TRBV5-1 and TRBJ1-1, reads KAGVTQTPRYLIKTRGQQVTLSCSPISGHRSVSWYQQTPGQGLQFLFEYFSETQRNKGNFPGRFSGRQFSNSRSEMNVSTLELGDSALYLCASSAGTGRNTEAFFGQGTRLTVV.